The rows below give T cell receptor beta chains drawn from one sample of a study of CD4 T cells in relation to SARS-CoV-2 and coronaviruses. TCRdb's table, derived via immunoSEQ multiplex PCR, lists solely in-frame clones and lacks some. The profile shows 18,000 or so clones, 70% to 80% of them singletons. These TCRs are of unknown antigen specificity. The sample was CD4+ T cells from PBMCs, cultured in vitro. The source is a human donor in good health. Both conserved end residues are part of each CDR3. D genes are given only for firm matches.

>TRBJ1-4|.|TRBV6-5
TGTGCCAGCAGTAACACTCAGGGGACTTACGAAAAACTGTTTTTT
CASSNTQGTYEKLFF
>TRBJ2-7|.|TRBV7-2
TGTGCCAGCAGCTTAAGCACAGGGAACTACGAGCAGTACTTC
CASSLSTGNYEQYF
>TRBJ2-5|TRBD2|TRBV12-5
TGTGCTAGTGGCCCGACTAGCGGGAGGATAAAGACCCAGTACTTC
CASGPTSGRIKTQYF
>TRBJ2-2|.|TRBV29-1
TGCAGCGTTGCGGTTTCGGCAGGGAACACCGGGGAGCTGTTTTTT
CSVAVSAGNTGELFF
>TRBJ1-6|.|TRBV6-5
TGTGCCAGCATTACGGAGCCCCAGGATTCACCCCTCCACTTT
CASITEPQDSPLHF